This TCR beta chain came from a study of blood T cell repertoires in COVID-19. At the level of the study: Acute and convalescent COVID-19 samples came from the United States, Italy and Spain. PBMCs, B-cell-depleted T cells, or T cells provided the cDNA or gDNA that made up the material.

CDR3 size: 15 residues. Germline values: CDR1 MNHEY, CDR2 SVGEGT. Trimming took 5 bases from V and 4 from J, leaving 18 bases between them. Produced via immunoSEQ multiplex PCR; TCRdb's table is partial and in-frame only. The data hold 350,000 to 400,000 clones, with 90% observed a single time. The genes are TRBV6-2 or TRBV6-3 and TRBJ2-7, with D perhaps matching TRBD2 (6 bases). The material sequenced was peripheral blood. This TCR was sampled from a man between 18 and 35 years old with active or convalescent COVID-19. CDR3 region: CASSPRVGGDYEQYF. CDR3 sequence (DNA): TGTGCCAGCAGTCCCCGGGTCGGGGGTGATTACGAGCAGTACTTC.